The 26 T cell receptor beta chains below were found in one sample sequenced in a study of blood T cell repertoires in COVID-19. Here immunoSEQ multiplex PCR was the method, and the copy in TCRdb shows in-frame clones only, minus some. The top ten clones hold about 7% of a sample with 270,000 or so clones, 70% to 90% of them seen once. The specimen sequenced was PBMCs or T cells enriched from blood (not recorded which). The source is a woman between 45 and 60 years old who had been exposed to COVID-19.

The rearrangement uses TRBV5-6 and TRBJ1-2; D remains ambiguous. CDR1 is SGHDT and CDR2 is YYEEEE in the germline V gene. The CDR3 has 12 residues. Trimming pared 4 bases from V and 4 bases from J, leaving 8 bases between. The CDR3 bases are TGTGCCAGCAGCCCCCTAGGCTATGGCTACACCTTC. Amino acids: CASSPLGYGYTF.

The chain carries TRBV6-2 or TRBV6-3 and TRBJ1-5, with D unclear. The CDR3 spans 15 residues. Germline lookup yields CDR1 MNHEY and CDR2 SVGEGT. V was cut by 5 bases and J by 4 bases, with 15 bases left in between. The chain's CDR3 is CASSATPGDNQPQHF. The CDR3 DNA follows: TGTGCCAGCAGTGCCACGCCCGGGGATAATCAGCCCCAGCATTTT.

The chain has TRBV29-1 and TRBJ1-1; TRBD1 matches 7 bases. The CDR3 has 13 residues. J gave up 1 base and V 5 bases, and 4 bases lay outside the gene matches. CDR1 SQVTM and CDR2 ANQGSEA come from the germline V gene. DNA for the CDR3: TGCAGCGTTCATCAGGGGGGGAACACTGAAGCTTTCTTT. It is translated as CSVHQGGNTEAFF.

CDR3: CAWDSGQGGHEQYF. In nucleotides, the CDR3 is TGTGCCTGGGACTCAGGACAGGGAGGCCACGAGCAGTACTTC. The chain employs TRBV30 and TRBJ2-7, with TRBD1 identical over 8 bases. CDR1 and CDR2 (germline): GTSNPN, SVGIG (reference sequence). The CDR3 loop spans 14 amino acids. V was clipped by 5 bases and J by 5 bases; unmatched bases: 11.

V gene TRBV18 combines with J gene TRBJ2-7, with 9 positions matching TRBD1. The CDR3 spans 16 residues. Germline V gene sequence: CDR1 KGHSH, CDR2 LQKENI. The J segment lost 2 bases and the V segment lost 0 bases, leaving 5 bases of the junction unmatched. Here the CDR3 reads CASSPPGQGSPYEQYF. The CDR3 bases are TGTGCCAGCTCACCACCTGGACAGGGGTCCCCCTACGAGCAGTACTTC.

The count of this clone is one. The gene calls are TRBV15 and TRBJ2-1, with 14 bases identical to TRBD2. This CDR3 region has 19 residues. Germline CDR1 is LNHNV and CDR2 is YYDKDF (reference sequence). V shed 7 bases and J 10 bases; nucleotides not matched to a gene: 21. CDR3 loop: CATKEGTLRGLAGAGEQFF. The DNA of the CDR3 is TGTGCCACCAAGGAAGGGACTTTAAGGGGACTAGCGGGGGCAGGGGAGCAGTTCTTC.

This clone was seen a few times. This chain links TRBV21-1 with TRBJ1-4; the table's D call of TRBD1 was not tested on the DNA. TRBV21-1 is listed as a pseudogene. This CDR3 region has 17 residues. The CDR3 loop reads CASSLRAGGRINEKLFF. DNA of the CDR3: TGTGCCAGCAGTCTGAGGGCAGGGGGCAGGATTAATGAAAAACTGTTTTTT.

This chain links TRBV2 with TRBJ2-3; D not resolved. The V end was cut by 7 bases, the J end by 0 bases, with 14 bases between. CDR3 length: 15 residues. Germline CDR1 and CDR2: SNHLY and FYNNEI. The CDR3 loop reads CASTMGPSSTDTQYF. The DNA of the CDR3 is TGTGCCAGCACTATGGGCCCTTCTAGCACAGATACGCAGTATTTT.

The CDR3 spells CASRGQGVNQPQHF. The CDR3 region has the DNA TGTGCCAGCAGGGGACAGGGAGTCAATCAGCCCCAGCATTTT. The rearrangement uses TRBV6-6 and TRBJ1-5, with 9 bases identical to TRBD1. CDR1 and CDR2 (germline): MNHNY, SVGAGI (reference sequence). The junction had 3 bases not matched to a gene; V was cut back by 6 bases and J by 3 bases. The CDR3 consists of 14 residues.

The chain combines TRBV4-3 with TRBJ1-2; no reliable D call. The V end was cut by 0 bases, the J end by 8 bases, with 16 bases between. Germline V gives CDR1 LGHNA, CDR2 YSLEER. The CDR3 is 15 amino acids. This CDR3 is CASSQDIGGVRGYTF. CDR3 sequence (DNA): TGCGCCAGCAGCCAAGATATAGGAGGTGTGAGAGGCTACACCTTC.

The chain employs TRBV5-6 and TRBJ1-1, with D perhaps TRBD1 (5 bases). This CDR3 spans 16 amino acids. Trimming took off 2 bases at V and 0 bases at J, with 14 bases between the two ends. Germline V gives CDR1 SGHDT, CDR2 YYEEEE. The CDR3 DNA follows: TGTGCCAGCAGCTTTGCGGGGCCGGCTTTGAACACTGAAGCTTTCTTT. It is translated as CASSFAGPALNTEAFF.

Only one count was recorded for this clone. The CDR3 here is CASSVGWQGVQPQHF. CDR3 nucleotides: TGTGCCAGCAGCGTAGGATGGCAGGGGGTGCAGCCCCAGCATTTT. This chain connects TRBV9 to TRBJ1-5; 7 bases are shared with TRBD1. CDR3 length: 15 amino acids. V trimming: 0 bases; J trimming: 7 bases; junction bases outside the gene matches: 7. CDR1 and CDR2 (germline): SGDLS, YYNGEE.

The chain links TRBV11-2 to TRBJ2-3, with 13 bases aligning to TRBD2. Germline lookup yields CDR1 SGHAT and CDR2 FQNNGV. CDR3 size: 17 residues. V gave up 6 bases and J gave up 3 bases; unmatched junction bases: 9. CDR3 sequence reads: CASSQRTSGGMTDTQYF. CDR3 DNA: TGTGCCAGCAGTCAGAGGACTAGCGGGGGTATGACAGATACGCAGTATTTT.

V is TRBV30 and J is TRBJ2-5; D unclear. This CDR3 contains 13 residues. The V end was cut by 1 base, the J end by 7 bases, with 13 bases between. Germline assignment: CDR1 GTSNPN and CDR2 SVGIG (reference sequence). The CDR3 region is CAWSGGPAGTQYF. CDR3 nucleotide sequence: TGTGCCTGGAGTGGAGGCCCCGCCGGGACCCAGTACTTC.

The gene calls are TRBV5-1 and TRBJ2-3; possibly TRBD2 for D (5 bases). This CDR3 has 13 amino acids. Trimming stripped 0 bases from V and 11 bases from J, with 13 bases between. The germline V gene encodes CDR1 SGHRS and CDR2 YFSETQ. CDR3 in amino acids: CASSLAASPLQYF. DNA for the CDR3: TGCGCCAGCAGCTTGGCTGCTAGCCCCTTGCAGTATTTT. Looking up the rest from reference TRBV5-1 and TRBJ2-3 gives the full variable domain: KAGVTQTPRYLIKTRGQQVTLSCSPISGHRSVSWYQQTPGQGLQFLFEYFSETQRNKGNFPGRFSGRQFSNSRSEMNVSTLELGDSALYLCASSLAASPLQYFGPGTRLTVL.

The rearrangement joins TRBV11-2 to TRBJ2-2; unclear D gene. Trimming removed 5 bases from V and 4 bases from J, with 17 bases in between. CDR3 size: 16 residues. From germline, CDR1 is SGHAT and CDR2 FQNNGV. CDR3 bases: TGTGCCAGCAGCGTAGGGTCAACCTCGGGCACCGGGGAGCTGTTTTTT. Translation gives CASSVGSTSGTGELFF.

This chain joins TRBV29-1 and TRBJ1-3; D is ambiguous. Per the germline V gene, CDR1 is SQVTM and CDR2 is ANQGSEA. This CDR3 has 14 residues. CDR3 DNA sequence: TGCAGTGCCTCGGGGTCGGGCTCTGGAAACACCATATATTTT. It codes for CSASGSGSGNTIYF.

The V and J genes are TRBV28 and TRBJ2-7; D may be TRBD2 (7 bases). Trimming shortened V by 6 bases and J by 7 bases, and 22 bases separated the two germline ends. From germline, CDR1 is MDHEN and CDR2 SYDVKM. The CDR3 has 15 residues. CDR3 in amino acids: CASSRGGMGGTEQYF. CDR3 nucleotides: TGTGCCAGCAGCCGCGGGGGCATGGGCGGTACGGAGCAGTACTTC.

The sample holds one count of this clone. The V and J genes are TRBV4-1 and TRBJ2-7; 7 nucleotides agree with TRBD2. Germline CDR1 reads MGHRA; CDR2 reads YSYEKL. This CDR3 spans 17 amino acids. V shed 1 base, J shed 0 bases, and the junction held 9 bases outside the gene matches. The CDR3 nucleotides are TGCGCCAGCAGCCAAGCGGTTCTAGCGGTGAGCTCCTACGAGCAGTACTTC. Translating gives CASSQAVLAVSSYEQYF.

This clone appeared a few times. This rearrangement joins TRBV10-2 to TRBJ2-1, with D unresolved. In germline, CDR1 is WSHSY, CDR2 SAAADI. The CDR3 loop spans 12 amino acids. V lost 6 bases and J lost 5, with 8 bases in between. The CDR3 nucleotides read TGCGCCAGCAGCTTCGGAGACAATGAGCAGTTCTTC. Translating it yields CASSFGDNEQFF.

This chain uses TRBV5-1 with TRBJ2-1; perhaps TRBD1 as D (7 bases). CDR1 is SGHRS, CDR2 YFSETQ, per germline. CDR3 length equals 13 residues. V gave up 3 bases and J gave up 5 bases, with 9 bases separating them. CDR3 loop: CASSSRGDNEQFF. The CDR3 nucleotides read TGCGCCAGCAGCTCCAGGGGGGACAATGAGCAGTTCTTC.

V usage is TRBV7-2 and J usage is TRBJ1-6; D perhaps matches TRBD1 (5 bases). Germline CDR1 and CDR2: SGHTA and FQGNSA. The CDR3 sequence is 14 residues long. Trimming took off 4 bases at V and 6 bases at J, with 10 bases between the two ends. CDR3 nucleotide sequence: TGTGCCAGCAGCTCGACAGTAACTAATTCACCCCTCCACTTT. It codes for CASSSTVTNSPLHF.

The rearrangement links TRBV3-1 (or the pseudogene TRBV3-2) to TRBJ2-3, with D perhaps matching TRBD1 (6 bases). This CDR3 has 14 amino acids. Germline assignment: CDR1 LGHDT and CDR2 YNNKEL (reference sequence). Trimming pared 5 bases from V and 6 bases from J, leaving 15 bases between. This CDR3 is CASSTRRGSDTQYF. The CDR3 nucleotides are TGTGCCAGCAGCACCCGCAGGGGATCTGATACGCAGTATTTT.

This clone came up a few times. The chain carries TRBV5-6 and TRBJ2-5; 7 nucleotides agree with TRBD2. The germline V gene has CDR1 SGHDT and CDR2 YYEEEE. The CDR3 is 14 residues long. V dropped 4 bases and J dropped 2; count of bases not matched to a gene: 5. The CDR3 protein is CASSPLGLQETQYF. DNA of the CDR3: TGTGCCAGCAGCCCTCTGGGACTACAAGAGACCCAGTACTTC.

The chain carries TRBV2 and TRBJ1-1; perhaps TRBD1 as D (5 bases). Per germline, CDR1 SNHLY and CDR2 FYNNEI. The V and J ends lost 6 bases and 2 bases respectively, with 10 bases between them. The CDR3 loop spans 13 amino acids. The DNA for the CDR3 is TGTGCCAGCAGAGACAGAACCAACACTGAAGCTTTCTTT. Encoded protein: CASRDRTNTEAFF.

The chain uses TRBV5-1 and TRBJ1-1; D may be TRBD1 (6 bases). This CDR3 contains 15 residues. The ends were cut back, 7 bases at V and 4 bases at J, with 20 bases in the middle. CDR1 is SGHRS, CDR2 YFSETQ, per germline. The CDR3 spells CASRLNGGGPTEAFF. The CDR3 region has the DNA TGCGCCAGCCGGCTTAATGGCGGGGGGCCCACTGAAGCTTTCTTT. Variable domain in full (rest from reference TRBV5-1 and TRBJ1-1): KAGVTQTPRYLIKTRGQQVTLSCSPISGHRSVSWYQQTPGQGLQFLFEYFSETQRNKGNFPGRFSGRQFSNSRSEMNVSTLELGDSALYLCASRLNGGGPTEAFFGQGTRLTVV.